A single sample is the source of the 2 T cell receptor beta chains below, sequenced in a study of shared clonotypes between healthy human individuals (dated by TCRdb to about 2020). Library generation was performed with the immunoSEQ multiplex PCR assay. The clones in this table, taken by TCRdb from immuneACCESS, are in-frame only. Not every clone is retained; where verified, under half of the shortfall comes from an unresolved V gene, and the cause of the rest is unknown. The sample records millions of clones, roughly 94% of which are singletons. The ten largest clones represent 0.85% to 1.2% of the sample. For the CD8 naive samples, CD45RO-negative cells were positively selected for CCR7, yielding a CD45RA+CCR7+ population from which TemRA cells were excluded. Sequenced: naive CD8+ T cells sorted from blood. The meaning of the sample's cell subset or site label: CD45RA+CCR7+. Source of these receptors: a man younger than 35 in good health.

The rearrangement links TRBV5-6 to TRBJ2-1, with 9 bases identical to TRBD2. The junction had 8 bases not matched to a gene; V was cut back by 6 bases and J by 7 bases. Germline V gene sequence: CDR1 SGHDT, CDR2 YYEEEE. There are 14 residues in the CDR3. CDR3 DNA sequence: TGTGCCAGCATCGGGCTAGCGGGGCCTAATGAGCAGTTCTTC. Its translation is CASIGLAGPNEQFF.

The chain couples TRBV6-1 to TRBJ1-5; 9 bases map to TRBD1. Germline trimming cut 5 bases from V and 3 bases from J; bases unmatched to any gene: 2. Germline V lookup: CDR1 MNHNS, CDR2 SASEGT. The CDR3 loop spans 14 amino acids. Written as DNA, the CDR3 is TGTGCCAGCAGTCGGGACAGGGACAATCAGCCCCAGCATTTT. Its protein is CASSRDRDNQPQHF.